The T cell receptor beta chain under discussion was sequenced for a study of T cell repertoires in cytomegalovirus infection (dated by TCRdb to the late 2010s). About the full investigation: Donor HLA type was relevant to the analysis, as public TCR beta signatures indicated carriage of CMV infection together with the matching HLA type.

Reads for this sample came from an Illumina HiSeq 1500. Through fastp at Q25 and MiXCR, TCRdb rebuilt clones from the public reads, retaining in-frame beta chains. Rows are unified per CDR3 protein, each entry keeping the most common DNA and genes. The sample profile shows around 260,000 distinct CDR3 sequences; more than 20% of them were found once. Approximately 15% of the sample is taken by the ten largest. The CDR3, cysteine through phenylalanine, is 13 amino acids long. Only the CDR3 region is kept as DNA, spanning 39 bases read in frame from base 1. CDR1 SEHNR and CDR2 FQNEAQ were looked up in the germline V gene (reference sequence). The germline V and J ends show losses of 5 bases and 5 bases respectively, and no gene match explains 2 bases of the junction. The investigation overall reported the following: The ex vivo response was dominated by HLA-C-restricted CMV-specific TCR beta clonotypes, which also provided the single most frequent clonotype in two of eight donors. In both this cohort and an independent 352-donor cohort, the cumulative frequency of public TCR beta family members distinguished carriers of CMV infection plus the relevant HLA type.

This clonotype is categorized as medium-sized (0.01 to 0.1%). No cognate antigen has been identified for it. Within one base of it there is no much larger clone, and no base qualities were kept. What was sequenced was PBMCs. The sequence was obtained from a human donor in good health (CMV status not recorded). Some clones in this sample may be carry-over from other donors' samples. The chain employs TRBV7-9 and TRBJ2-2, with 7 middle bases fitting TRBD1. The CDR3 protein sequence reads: CASSVQGTGELFF. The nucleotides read TGTGCCAGCAGCGTACAGGGGACCGGGGAGCTGTTTTTT.